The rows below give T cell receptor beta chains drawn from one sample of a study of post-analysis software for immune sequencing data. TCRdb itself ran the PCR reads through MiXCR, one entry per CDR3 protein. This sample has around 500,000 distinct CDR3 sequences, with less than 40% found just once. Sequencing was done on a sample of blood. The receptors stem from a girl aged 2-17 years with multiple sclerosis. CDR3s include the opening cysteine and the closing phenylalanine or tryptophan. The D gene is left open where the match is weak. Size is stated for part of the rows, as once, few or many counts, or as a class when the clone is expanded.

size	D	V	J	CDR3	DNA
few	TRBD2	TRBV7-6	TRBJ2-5	CASSLESSGGETQYF	TGTGCCAGCAGCTTAGAGTCTAGCGGGGGGGAGACCCAGTACTTC
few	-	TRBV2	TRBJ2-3	CASGVMGTDTQYF	TGTGCCAGCGGAGTGATGGGCACAGATACGCAGTATTTT
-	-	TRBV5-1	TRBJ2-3	CASSPARDRVTDTQYF	TGCGCCAGCAGCCCGGCCAGGGACCGGGTGACAGATACGCAGTATTTT
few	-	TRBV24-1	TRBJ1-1	CATSSMVTEAFF	TGTGCCACCAGTAGCATGGTCACTGAAGCTTTCTTT
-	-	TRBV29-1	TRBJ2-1	CSVFGGALSWEQFF	TGCAGCGTTTTTGGAGGGGCTCTCTCATGGGAGCAGTTCTTC
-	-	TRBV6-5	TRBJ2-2	CASSYGRNTGELFF	TGTGCCAGCAGTTACGGCAGAAACACCGGGGAGCTGTTTTTT
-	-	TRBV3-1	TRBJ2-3	CASSQEVLSEKQYF	TGTGCCAGCAGCCAAGAAGTGTTGTCAGAAAAACAGTATTTT
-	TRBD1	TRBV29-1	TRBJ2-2	CSVPDRANTGELFF	TGCAGCGTCCCGGACAGGGCGAACACCGGGGAGCTGTTTTTT
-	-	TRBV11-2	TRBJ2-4	CASSFGSQLEYF	TGTGCCAGCAGCTTCGGCAGCCAGCTGGAGTACTTC
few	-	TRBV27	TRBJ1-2	CASSSPRGGDYGYTF	TGTGCCAGCAGTTCGCCCAGGGGTGGAGACTATGGCTACACCTTC
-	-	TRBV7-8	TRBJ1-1	CASSLGLRDTEAFF	TGTGCCAGCAGCTTAGGGTTGCGGGACACTGAAGCTTTCTTT
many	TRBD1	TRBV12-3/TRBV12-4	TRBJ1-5	CASRGAGGIQPQHF	TGTGCCAGCAGAGGTGCAGGGGGCATTCAGCCCCAGCATTTT
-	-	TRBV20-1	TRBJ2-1	CSAAGSRNEQFF	TGCAGTGCCGCAGGGAGTCGTAATGAGCAGTTCTTC
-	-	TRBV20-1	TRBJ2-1	CSATPTIEQFF	TGCAGTGCCACGCCGACCATCGAGCAGTTCTTC
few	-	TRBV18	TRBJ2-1	CASSPGGHTSSEQFF	TGTGCCAGCTCACCAGGCGGACATACGTCCAGTGAGCAGTTCTTC
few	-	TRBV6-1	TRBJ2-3	CASRRTGTDTQYF	TGTGCCAGCAGGAGGACAGGCACAGATACGCAGTATTTT
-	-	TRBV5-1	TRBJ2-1	CASTLPGPPNEQFF	TGCGCCAGCACGCTTCCTGGACCACCGAATGAGCAGTTCTTC
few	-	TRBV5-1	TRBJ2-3	CASSSWTARTDTQYF	TGCGCCAGCAGCTCCTGGACAGCGCGCACAGATACGCAGTATTTT
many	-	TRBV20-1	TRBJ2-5	CSAETAGGLRETQYF	TGCAGTGCCGAAACCGCCGGGGGGCTAAGAGAGACCCAGTACTTC
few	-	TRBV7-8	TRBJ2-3	CASSFQRGQRDTQYF	TGTGCCAGCAGCTTCCAGCGGGGACAGAGGGATACGCAGTATTTT
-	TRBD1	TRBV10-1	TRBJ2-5	CASSEPDRGEGQETQYF	TGCGCCAGCAGTGAGCCCGACAGGGGTGAAGGACAAGAGACCCAGTACTTC
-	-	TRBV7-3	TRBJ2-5	CASSLTGHRQETQYF	TGTGCCAGCAGCCTAACGGGCCACCGGCAAGAGACCCAGTACTTC
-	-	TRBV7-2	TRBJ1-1	CASSLLMDTEAFF	TGTGCCAGCAGCTTACTGATGGACACTGAAGCTTTCTTT
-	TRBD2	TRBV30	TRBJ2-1	CAWSARTSGIYNEQFF	TGTGCCTGGAGTGCGCGGACTAGCGGAATCTACAATGAGCAGTTCTTC
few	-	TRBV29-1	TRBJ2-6	CSVEGAGAQGANVLTF	TGCAGCGTTGAAGGTGCTGGGGCGCAGGGGGCCAACGTCCTGACTTTC
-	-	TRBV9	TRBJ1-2	CASSVEVAGARYGYTF	TGTGCCAGCAGCGTAGAGGTAGCAGGGGCTCGCTATGGCTACACCTTC
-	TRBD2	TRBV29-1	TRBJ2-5	CSVSGGQETQYF	TGCAGCGTCTCGGGGGGCCAAGAGACCCAGTACTTC
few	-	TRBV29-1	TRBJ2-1	CSVEGFAGPHGSEQFF	TGCAGCGTTGAAGGGTTTGCGGGGCCACATGGGAGTGAGCAGTTCTTC
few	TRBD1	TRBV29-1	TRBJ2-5	CSVGEGDRQETQYF	TGCAGCGTTGGAGAGGGGGACAGGCAAGAGACCCAGTACTTC
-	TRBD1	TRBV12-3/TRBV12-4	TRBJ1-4	CASSVGTEGEKLFF	TGTGCCAGCAGTGTCGGGACAGAGGGTGAAAAACTGTTTTTT
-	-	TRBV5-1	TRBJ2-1	CASSPGQASQFF	TGCGCCAGCAGCCCAGGACAAGCGTCCCAGTTCTTC
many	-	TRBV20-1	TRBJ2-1	CGRSTGPRNEQFF	TGCGGACGGTCAACGGGGCCCCGCAATGAGCAGTTCTTC
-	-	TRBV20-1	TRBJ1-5	CSASGINQPQHF	TGCAGTGCCTCAGGGATCAATCAGCCCCAGCATTTT
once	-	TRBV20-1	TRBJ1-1	CSARDSSNTEAFF	TGCAGTGCTAGGGACAGTTCGAACACTGAGGCTTTCTTT
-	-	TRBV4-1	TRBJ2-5	CASSQDPSQETQYF	TGCGCCAGCAGCCAAGATCCCTCCCAAGAGACCCAGTACTTC
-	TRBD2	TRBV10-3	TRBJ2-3	CAISPLAGGFTDTQYF	TGTGCCATCAGTCCTCTAGCGGGGGGCTTCACAGATACGCAGTATTTT
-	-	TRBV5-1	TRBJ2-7	CASSLGFNEQYF	TGCGCCAGCAGCTTGGGGTTTAACGAGCAGTACTTC
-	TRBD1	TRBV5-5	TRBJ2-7	CASSQTGDPSYEQYF	TGTGCCAGCAGCCAGACAGGGGATCCATCCTACGAGCAGTACTTC
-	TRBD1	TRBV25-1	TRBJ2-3	CASSEKGQSTDTQYF	TGTGCCAGCAGTGAAAAGGGACAGAGCACAGATACGCAGTATTTT
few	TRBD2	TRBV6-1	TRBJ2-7	CASRTSGGVNEQYF	TGTGCCAGCAGGACTAGCGGGGGAGTCAACGAGCAGTACTTC
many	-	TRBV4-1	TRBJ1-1	CASSQDPSGTEAFF	TGCGCCAGCAGCCAAGATCCCTCCGGGACTGAAGCTTTCTTT
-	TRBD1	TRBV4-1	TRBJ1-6	CASSQGSGTGNSPLHF	TGCGCCAGCAGCCAAGGCTCCGGGACAGGGAATTCACCCCTCCACTTT
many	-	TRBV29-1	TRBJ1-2	CSVADLRRGYTF	TGCAGCGTGGCGGACCTGCGGCGTGGCTACACCTTC
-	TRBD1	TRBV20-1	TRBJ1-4	CSAQTPGQGNEKLFF	TGCAGTGCTCAAACACCGGGACAGGGGAATGAAAAACTGTTTTTT
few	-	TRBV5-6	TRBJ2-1	CASSSTSGDYNEQFF	TGTGCCAGCAGCTCGACTAGTGGGGATTACAATGAGCAGTTCTTC
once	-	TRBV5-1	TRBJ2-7	CASSPLKSLPYEQYF	TGCGCCAGCAGCCCCCTGAAGTCCCTACCCTACGAGCAGTACTTC
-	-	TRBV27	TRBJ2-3	CASSLLGQDTQYF	TGTGCCAGCAGTCTTTTGGGCCAAGATACGCAGTATTTT
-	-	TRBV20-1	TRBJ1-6	CSARRRGNNSPLHF	TGCAGTGCTAGACGACGGGGGAATAATTCACCCCTCCACTTT
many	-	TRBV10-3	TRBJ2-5	CAISESGAVQETQYF	TGTGCCATCAGTGAGTCTGGGGCAGTCCAAGAGACCCAGTACTTC
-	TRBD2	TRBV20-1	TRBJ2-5	CSAETGGIKQETQYF	TGCAGTGCGGAGACGGGGGGGATAAAGCAAGAGACCCAGTACTTC
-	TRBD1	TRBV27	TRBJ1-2	CASSLMGQGIYGYTF	TGTGCCAGCAGTTTAATGGGACAGGGGATCTATGGCTACACCTTC
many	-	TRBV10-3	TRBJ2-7	CAISESGSRPSYEQYF	TGTGCCATCAGTGAGTCAGGGAGCAGACCCTCCTACGAGCAGTACTTC
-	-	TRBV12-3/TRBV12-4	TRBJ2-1	CASVGQWGDEQFF	TGTGCCAGCGTGGGGCAATGGGGCGATGAGCAGTTCTTC